This entry is about one TCR beta chain. The CDR3 has 14 residues. V trimming: 6 bases; J trimming: 4 bases; junction bases outside the gene matches: 5. The germline gives CDR1 ENHRY, CDR2 SYGVKD. The sample belongs to a study of T cell changes during pregnancy in multiple sclerosis. TCRdb's copy holds only in-frame clones and misses some; the assay was immunoSEQ multiplex PCR. This sample has under 100,000 clones, with about 91% found just once. The sample consisted of peripheral blood, taken in the first trimester of pregnancy. The gene calls are TRBV10-3 and TRBJ1-3; TRBD1 agrees at 8 bases. This TCR came from a female donor in good health, enrolled as a control in a pregnancy study. The CDR3 nucleotides are TGTGCCATCAGCGGGACAGGCCGGGGAAACACCATATATTTT. The encoded protein is CAISGTGRGNTIYF.